The rows below give T cell receptor beta chains drawn from one sample of a study of T cells in Graves' hyperthyroidism and ophthalmopathy. Each CDR3 protein is one row after TCRdb ran MiXCR on the multiplex PCR reads. There are 340,000 or so distinct CDR3 sequences in the sample; around 16% occur only once, and around 34% lies in the top ten. Sequenced sample: blood. Receptor source: a man aged 25 to 40 with Graves' hyperthyroidism. Both conserved end residues are part of each CDR3. Each record gives: D gene, J gene, CDR3 length, V gene, clone size, CDR3 DNA, CDR3 protein. The D gene is left open where the match is weak. Some rows have no size entry. The others give once, few or many, or a class for an expanded clone.

>TRBD1|TRBJ2-1|15|TRBV19|few
TGTGCCAGTAGTATAGCACAGGGGGCGGGCAATGAGCAGTTCTTC
CASSIAQGAGNEQFF
>NA|TRBJ2-2|13|TRBV30|many
TGTGCCTCCCAGGGTCGCCGGGGCGGGGAGCTGTTTTTT
CASQGRRGGELFF
>NA|TRBJ2-7|17|TRBV28|few
TGTGCCAGCAGTTCGGGGGGGCCGGGACAGGGTATGTACGAGCAGTACTTC
CASSSGGPGQGMYEQYF
>NA|TRBJ1-1|16|TRBV19|NA
TGTGCCAGTAGTATAGTTGCCAGGGGAGGAAACACTGAAGCTTTCTTT
CASSIVARGGNTEAFF
>TRBD2|TRBJ2-1|16|TRBV9|few
TGTGCCAGCAGCGTTGGCGGGAGGGCCCACGCCAATGAGCAGTTCTTC
CASSVGGRAHANEQFF
>TRBD1|TRBJ2-7|12|TRBV20-1|many
TGCAGTGCTAGGAGGGGGCTCTACGAGCAGTACTTC
CSARRGLYEQYF
>NA|TRBJ2-1|13|TRBV6-1|NA
TGTGCCATCAGGGAGACTGCGGACAATGAGCAGTTCTTC
CAIRETADNEQFF
>NA|TRBJ2-3|15|TRBV5-6|many
TGTGCCAGCAGCTTGGAGCAGGGGAGGACAGATACGCAGTATTTT
CASSLEQGRTDTQYF
>TRBD1|TRBJ2-7|14|TRBV5-1|many
TGCGCCAGCAGCCGAGGACAGGGGAGCCACGAGCAGTACTTC
CASSRGQGSHEQYF
>NA|TRBJ2-2|14|TRBV7-9|NA
TGTGCCAGCAGCTTAAGGCTACACACCGGGGAGCTGTTTTTT
CASSLRLHTGELFF
>TRBD2|TRBJ2-7|14|TRBV5-1|few
TGCGCCAGCAGCTGGACTAGCGGATCCTACGAGCAGTACTTC
CASSWTSGSYEQYF
>TRBD1|TRBJ2-2|15|TRBV7-9|NA
TGTGCCAGCAGCTGGGACAGTTACAACACCGGGGAGCTGTTTTTT
CASSWDSYNTGELFF
>NA|TRBJ2-5|14|TRBV13|many
TGTGCCAGCAGCCACCAACACCTCCAAGAGACCCAGTACTTC
CASSHQHLQETQYF
>NA|TRBJ1-1|14|TRBV12-3/TRBV12-4|many
TGTGCCAGCAGCGTCGTCGGTGGAAACACTGAAGCTTTCTTT
CASSVVGGNTEAFF
>NA|TRBJ2-7|12|TRBV5-6|few
TGTGCCAGCAGTTCTCACCCGGACGAGCAGTACTTC
CASSSHPDEQYF
>NA|TRBJ2-7|13|TRBV19|few
TGTGCCAGTAGTATGGTGGGAGGATTGGAGCAGTACTTC
CASSMVGGLEQYF
>NA|TRBJ2-5|13|TRBV20-1|many
TGCAGTGCCGTTCGTACACGACAAGAGACCCAGTACTTC
CSAVRTRQETQYF
>TRBD1|TRBJ2-5|12|TRBV29-1|few
TGCAGCGCCGCGGACAGGGGGCCCGTTCAGTACTTC
CSAADRGPVQYF
>NA|TRBJ1-5|16|TRBV19|few
TGTGCCAGTAGTATAGGCGGGGGTCTGGGCAATCAGCCCCAGCATTTT
CASSIGGGLGNQPQHF
>TRBD2|TRBJ2-3|16|TRBV20-1|NA
TGCAGTGCTAGAGATCGGGAGGGCGGGAGCACAGATACGCAGTATTTT
CSARDREGGSTDTQYF
>TRBD2|TRBJ2-7|15|TRBV28|many
TGTGCCAGCATGGGGGCTAGCGGGGGGTTCCTCGAGCAGTACTTC
CASMGASGGFLEQYF
>NA|TRBJ2-7|13|TRBV2|many
TGTGCCAGCCAGGACGGGTACTCCTACGAGCAGTACTTC
CASQDGYSYEQYF
>TRBD1|TRBJ1-2|16|TRBV15|few
TGTGCCACCAGCAGTACCCCGGGACAGGGCAACTATGGCTACACCTTC
CATSSTPGQGNYGYTF
>TRBD2|TRBJ2-2|14|TRBV11-2|NA
TGTGCCAGCAGCCGGCTGGGGGGGACCGGGGAGCTGTTTTTT
CASSRLGGTGELFF
>NA|TRBJ2-7|15|TRBV15|few
TGTGCCACCAGCAGAGATAGTTATGGGTCCTACGAGCAGTACTTC
CATSRDSYGSYEQYF
>NA|TRBJ2-5|13|TRBV5-1|few
TGCGCCAGCGCCGACTCGTACCAAGAGACCCAGTACTTC
CASADSYQETQYF
>TRBD1|TRBJ1-1|17|TRBV11-2|many
TGTGCCAGCCTTTTAGGGCCAGGGGGCTTCGCGAACACTGAAGCTTTCTTT
CASLLGPGGFANTEAFF
>TRBD1|TRBJ1-6|14|TRBV2|NA
TGTGCCAGCAGTGAGGGGACAGGGGAGATCACCCTCCACTTT
CASSEGTGEITLHF
>NA|TRBJ2-1|15|TRBV3-1|many
TGTGCCAGCAGCCAAGAGGATGGGGGCAGGCCTGAGCAGTTCTTC
CASSQEDGGRPEQFF
>NA|TRBJ2-5|14|TRBV2|many
TGTGCCAGCAGTCCTAGAGCGGGTCGGGAGACCCAGTACTTC
CASSPRAGRETQYF
>NA|TRBJ1-4|12|TRBV15|NA
TGTGCCACCAGCAGAGAAGGTGAAAAACTGTTTTTT
CATSREGEKLFF
>NA|TRBJ1-3|12|TRBV30|NA
TGTGCCTGGAGTCTGACTGGAAACACCATATATTTT
CAWSLTGNTIYF
>TRBD2|TRBJ2-1|15|TRBV3-1|many
TGTGCCAGCAGCCAGGGACTAGCGGTACATAGTGAGCAGTTCTTC
CASSQGLAVHSEQFF